This passage covers 21 T cell receptor beta chains from one sample sequenced in a study of T cell responses to AZD1222 COVID-19 vaccine. TCRdb's table, derived via immunoSEQ multiplex PCR, lists solely in-frame clones and lacks some. The repertoire consists of fewer than 150,000 clones, with 90% occurring once and the leading ten covering around 3.7%. The sample here was peripheral blood, taken on day 0 of AZD1222 vaccination. These TCRs come from an adult in good health.

This clone was observed once. This chain joins TRBV5-1 and TRBJ1-1; D unresolved. The CDR3 contains 14 residues. Per germline, CDR1 SGHRS and CDR2 YFSETQ. The ends were cut back, 0 bases at V and 0 bases at J, with 6 bases in the middle. The CDR3 DNA follows: TGCGCCAGCAGCTTGGTCACCATGAACACTGAAGCTTTCTTT. Translated, it gives CASSLVTMNTEAFF.

The V call is TRBV9, the J call TRBJ2-2; 9 bases are a match to TRBD2. Germline trimming cut 5 bases from V and 5 bases from J; bases unmatched to any gene: 7. This CDR3 has 15 amino acids. Per germline, CDR1 SGDLS and CDR2 YYNGEE. CDR3 sequence: CASRYSGSNTGELFF. CDR3 nucleotides: TGTGCCAGCAGATATAGCGGGAGTAATACCGGGGAGCTGTTTTTT.

V usage is TRBV21-1 and J usage is TRBJ1-2; the table assigns TRBD1, which was not confirmed against the DNA. TRBV21-1 corresponds to a pseudogene. This CDR3 contains 17 residues. CDR3 sequence (DNA): TGTGCCAGCAGCAAGGGGGACAGGCCTGCCGGGGACTATGGCTACACCTTC. The encoded protein is CASSKGDRPAGDYGYTF.

This clone appeared a single time. V and J are TRBV7-6 and TRBJ2-5, with TRBD2 identical over 8 bases. Germline V CDR1 and CDR2: SGHVS, FNYEAQ. The V and J ends lost 3 bases and 2 bases, in that order; junction bases with no gene match: 14. CDR3 length: 18 residues. CDR3 in DNA: TGTGCCAGCAGCTTTTCCCCCCTCTTAGCGGGGACTCAAGAGACCCAGTACTTC. Protein product: CASSFSPLLAGTQETQYF.

This sequence joins TRBV6-5 and TRBJ1-2, with D perhaps TRBD1 (5 bases). This CDR3 comprises 14 residues. Germline V gene data show CDR1 as MNHEY and CDR2 as SVGAGI. The V and J ends lost 2 bases and 0 bases respectively, with 7 bases between them. The CDR3 DNA follows: TGTGCCAGCAGTTACGGGGGACCTAACTATGGCTACACCTTC. The encoded protein is CASSYGGPNYGYTF.

The CDR3 nucleotides are TGTGCCAGCAGCTTCAGGGGTCCCGGGGAGCTGTTTTTT. Translation gives CASSFRGPGELFF. The rearrangement links TRBV7-8 to TRBJ2-2, with D possibly matching TRBD1 (6 bases). The CDR3 is 13 amino acids. Germline CDR1 and CDR2: SGHVS and FQNEAQ. Trimming shortened V by 3 bases and J by 6 bases, and 8 bases separated the two germline ends.

This clone was seen more than once but under ten times. The chain is built from TRBV2 and TRBJ1-2, with D possibly TRBD1 on 5 matching bases. Germline V gene data show CDR1 as SNHLY and CDR2 as FYNNEI. The CDR3 consists of 14 residues. V gave up 4 bases and J gave up 6 bases, with 15 bases separating them. CDR3 amino acids: CASSASPRADGYTF. The CDR3 nucleotides are TGTGCCAGCAGTGCCAGCCCCAGGGCGGATGGCTACACCTTC.

The chain employs TRBV14 and TRBJ2-7; 8 bases agree with TRBD1. Looked up from germline, CDR1 is SGHDN and CDR2 is FVKESK. J lost 5 bases, V lost 1 base, and 4 bases had no gene match. The CDR3 has 14 amino acids. The CDR3 nucleotides are TGTGCCAGCAGCCAAGGCAGGGGGCTAGACGAGCAGTACTTC. This translates into CASSQGRGLDEQYF.

V is TRBV30 and J is TRBJ1-1; D is undetermined. The germline CDR1 and CDR2 sequences are GTSNPN and SVGIG (reference sequence). The CDR3 runs 14 residues. V lost 5 bases and J lost 4, with 17 bases in between. CDR3: CAWVKTGFSTEAFF. The DNA of the CDR3 is TGTGCCTGGGTCAAGACGGGGTTTTCCACTGAAGCTTTCTTT.

This clone was observed once. The rearrangement joins TRBV19 to TRBJ2-1; D is unresolved. Germline V CDR1 and CDR2: LNHDA, SQIVND (reference sequence). The CDR3 length is 13 residues. Trimming removed 0 bases at V and 7 bases at J, with 7 bases between. CDR3 loop: CASSIDRRNEQFF. The CDR3 DNA is TGTGCCAGTAGTATAGATCGAAGGAATGAGCAGTTCTTC.

This sequence joins TRBV14 and TRBJ1-1; possibly TRBD1 for D (5 bases). Trimming cost V 2 bases and J 0 bases, with 10 bases left between them. CDR3 length: 15 residues. Germline CDR1 SGHDN, CDR2 FVKESK. The CDR3 region is CASSQYAGMNTEAFF. The CDR3 nucleotides are TGTGCCAGCAGCCAATATGCAGGGATGAACACTGAAGCTTTCTTT.

The chain combines TRBV12-5 with TRBJ1-2, with 7 positions matching TRBD1. The CDR3 extends over 11 amino acids. Germline lookup yields CDR1 LGHNT and CDR2 FRNRAP. J lost 10 bases, V lost 5 bases, and 4 bases had no gene match. CDR3 residues: CASGATGDYTF. The CDR3, as DNA: TGTGCTAGTGGTGCCACAGGGGACTACACCTTC.

The rearrangement uses TRBV5-1 and TRBJ1-4; 9 nucleotides align to TRBD1. This CDR3 contains 18 residues. With V trimmed by 4 bases and J by 7 bases, 17 bases remained unmatched. CDR1 is SGHRS, CDR2 YFSETQ, per germline. The CDR3 bases are TGCGCCAGCAGCCCACTCACCGCTCCTGGGACAGGGAGTGAAAAACTGTTTTTT. It specifies CASSPLTAPGTGSEKLFF.

The chain couples TRBV6-2 or TRBV6-3 to TRBJ1-1; 11 positions agree with TRBD1. The J segment lost 7 bases and the V segment lost 4 bases, leaving 8 bases of the junction unmatched. CDR1 and CDR2 from the germline V gene are MNHEY and SVGEGT. The CDR3 covers 15 residues. The CDR3 region is CASSSPGQGDYEAFF. For the CDR3, the DNA is TGTGCCAGCAGTTCTCCGGGACAGGGGGACTATGAAGCTTTCTTT.

The V and J genes are TRBV7-6 and TRBJ2-7; D remains unclear. From germline, CDR1 is SGHVS and CDR2 FNYEAQ. The CDR3 has 15 amino acids. The ends were cut back, 5 bases at V and 3 bases at J, with 17 bases in the middle. The CDR3 loop is CASSPTRTLGYEQYF. The CDR3 DNA is TGTGCCAGCAGCCCTACACGAACTCTAGGCTACGAGCAGTACTTC.

The chain employs TRBV9 and TRBJ2-1; 13 positions match TRBD2. V lost 3 bases, J lost 4 bases, and 13 bases stayed unmatched. Germline CDR1 SGDLS, CDR2 YYNGEE. This CDR3 has 19 residues. CDR3 sequence reads: CASSDEGLAGFGSYNEQFF. CDR3 sequence (DNA): TGTGCCAGCAGCGATGAGGGACTAGCGGGGTTTGGGTCGTACAATGAGCAGTTCTTC.

The rearrangement links TRBV27 to TRBJ1-2, with a possible D match to TRBD1 (6 bases). The germline V and J ends were trimmed by 5 bases and 6 bases, with 19 bases remaining between them. Per the germline V gene, CDR1 is MNHEY and CDR2 is SMNVEV (reference sequence). This CDR3 spans 15 amino acids. The CDR3 nucleotides are TGTGCCAGCAGTCCATCCGGACGGGACAACCATGGCTACACCTTC. This codes for CASSPSGRDNHGYTF.

The chain couples TRBV7-9 to TRBJ2-7; 7 positions match TRBD2. Losses at the gene ends were 10 bases for V and 3 bases for J; bases not matched to a gene: 9. Germline V gene data show CDR1 as SEHNR and CDR2 as FQNEAQ (reference sequence). The CDR3 covers 13 residues. The CDR3 sequence is CATSRGDSYEQYF. CDR3 nucleotides: TGTGCCACCTCCCGGGGGGATAGCTACGAGCAGTACTTC.

The chain links TRBV6-2 or TRBV6-3 to TRBJ2-7, with 9 bases that match TRBD2. This CDR3 is 16 amino acids long. Per germline, CDR1 MNHEY and CDR2 SVGEGT. V trimming: 0 bases; J trimming: 2 bases; junction bases outside the gene matches: 5. CDR3 nucleotides: TGTGCCAGCAGTTACTCTAGCGGGAGCTCCCCCTACGAGCAGTACTTC. Protein product: CASSYSSGSSPYEQYF.

The rearrangement links TRBV21-1 to TRBJ2-6; the table gives TRBD1 as D, unverified against the DNA. TRBV21-1 is classified as a pseudogene. The CDR3 contains 13 residues. The CDR3 loop is CASVSSGANVLTF. As DNA, the CDR3 is TGTGCCAGCGTCAGCTCTGGGGCCAACGTCCTGACTTTC.

This chain uses TRBV6-4 with TRBJ1-1, with a tentative D call TRBD1 (6 bases). V lost 6 bases to trimming and J lost 4 bases, with 15 bases between them. CDR3 length: 14 residues. CDR1 MRHNA and CDR2 SNTAGT come from the germline V gene. The CDR3 region is CASSPREGGTEAFF. CDR3 nucleotides: TGTGCCAGCAGCCCCAGGGAGGGGGGCACTGAAGCTTTCTTT.